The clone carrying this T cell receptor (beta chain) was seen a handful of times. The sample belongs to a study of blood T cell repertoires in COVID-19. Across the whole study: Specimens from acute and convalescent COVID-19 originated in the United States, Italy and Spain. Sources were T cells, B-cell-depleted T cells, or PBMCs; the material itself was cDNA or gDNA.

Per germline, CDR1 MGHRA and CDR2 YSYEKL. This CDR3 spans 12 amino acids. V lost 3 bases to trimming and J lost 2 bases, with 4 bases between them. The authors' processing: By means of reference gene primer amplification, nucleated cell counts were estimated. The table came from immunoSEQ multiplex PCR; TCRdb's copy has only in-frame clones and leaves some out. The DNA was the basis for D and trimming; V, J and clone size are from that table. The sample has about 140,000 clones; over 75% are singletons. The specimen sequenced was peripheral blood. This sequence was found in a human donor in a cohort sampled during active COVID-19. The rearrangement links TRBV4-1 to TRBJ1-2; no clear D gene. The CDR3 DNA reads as TGCGCCAGCAGCCAGGCAAACTATGGCTACACCTTC. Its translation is CASSQANYGYTF.